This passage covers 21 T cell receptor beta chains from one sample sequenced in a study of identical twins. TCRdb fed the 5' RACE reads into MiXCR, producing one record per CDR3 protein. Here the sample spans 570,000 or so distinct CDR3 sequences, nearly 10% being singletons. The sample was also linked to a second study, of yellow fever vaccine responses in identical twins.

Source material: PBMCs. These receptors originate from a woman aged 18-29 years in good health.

The CDR3 nucleotides read TGTGCCAGCAGCTTAGGGCATGAACCCTACGAGCAGTACTTC. Amino acids: CASSLGHEPYEQYF. The gene calls are TRBV7-2 and TRBJ2-7; D is unclear. CDR1 SGHTA and CDR2 FQGNSA come from the germline V gene. The CDR3 is made up of 14 amino acids. V lost 1 base to trimming and J lost 2 bases, with 9 bases between them.

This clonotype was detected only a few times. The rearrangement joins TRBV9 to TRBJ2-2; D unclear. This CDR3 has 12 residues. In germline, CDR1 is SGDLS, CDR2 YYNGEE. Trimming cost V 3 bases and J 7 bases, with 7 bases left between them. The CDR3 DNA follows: TGTGCCAGCAGCGGACGACTCGGGGAGCTGTTTTTT. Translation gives CASSGRLGELFF. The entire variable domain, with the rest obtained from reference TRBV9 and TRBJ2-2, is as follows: DSGVTQTPKHLITATGQRVTLRCSPRSGDLSVYWYQQSLDQGLQFLIQYYNGEERAKGNILERFSAQQFPDLHSELNLSSLELGDSALYFCASSGRLGELFFGEGSRLTVL.

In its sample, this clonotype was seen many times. The chain's CDR3 is CASSFPARSNQPQHF. The DNA of the CDR3 is TGTGCCAGCAGTTTCCCCGCTCGTAGCAATCAGCCCCAGCATTTT. The chain carries TRBV28 and TRBJ1-5; D is unclear. Trimming left V 3 bases short and J 0 bases short, with 9 bases between. CDR1 and CDR2 (germline): MDHEN, SYDVKM. The CDR3 extends over 15 amino acids.

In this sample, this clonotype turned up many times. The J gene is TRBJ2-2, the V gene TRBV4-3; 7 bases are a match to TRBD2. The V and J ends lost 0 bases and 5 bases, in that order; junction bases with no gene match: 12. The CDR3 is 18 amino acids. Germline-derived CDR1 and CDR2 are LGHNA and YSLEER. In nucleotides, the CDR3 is TGCGCCAGCAGCCAAGATCCAGGCGGGAGCCAGGTTACCGGGGAGCTGTTTTTT. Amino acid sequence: CASSQDPGGSQVTGELFF.

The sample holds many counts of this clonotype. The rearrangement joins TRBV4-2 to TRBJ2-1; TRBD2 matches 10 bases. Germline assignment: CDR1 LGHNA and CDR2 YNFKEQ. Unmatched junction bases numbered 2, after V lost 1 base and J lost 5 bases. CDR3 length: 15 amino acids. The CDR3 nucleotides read TGTGCCAGCAGCCAAGGAGCGGGAGGGAACAATGAGCAGTTCTTC. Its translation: CASSQGAGGNNEQFF.

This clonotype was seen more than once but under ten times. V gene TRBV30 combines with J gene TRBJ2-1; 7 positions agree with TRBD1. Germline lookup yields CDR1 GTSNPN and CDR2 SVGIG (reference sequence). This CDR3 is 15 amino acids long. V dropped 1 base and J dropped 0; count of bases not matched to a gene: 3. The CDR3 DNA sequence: TGTGCCTGGAGTGGAGGGGGCGACTCCTACAATGAGCAGTTCTTC. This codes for CAWSGGGDSYNEQFF.

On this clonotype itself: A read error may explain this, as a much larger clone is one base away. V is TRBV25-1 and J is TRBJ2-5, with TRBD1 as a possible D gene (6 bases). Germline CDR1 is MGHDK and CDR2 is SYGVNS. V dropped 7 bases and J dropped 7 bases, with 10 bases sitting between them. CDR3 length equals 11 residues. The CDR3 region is CASMVGGTQYF. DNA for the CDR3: TGTGCCAGCATGGTAGGGGGGACCCAGTACTTC.

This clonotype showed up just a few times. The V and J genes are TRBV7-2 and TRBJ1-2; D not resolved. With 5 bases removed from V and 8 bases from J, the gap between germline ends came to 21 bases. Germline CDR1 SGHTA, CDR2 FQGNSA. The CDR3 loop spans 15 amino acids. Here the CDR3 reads CASSVAGAAAFGYTF. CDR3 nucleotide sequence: TGTGCCAGCAGCGTCGCGGGCGCGGCCGCTTTCGGCTACACCTTC.

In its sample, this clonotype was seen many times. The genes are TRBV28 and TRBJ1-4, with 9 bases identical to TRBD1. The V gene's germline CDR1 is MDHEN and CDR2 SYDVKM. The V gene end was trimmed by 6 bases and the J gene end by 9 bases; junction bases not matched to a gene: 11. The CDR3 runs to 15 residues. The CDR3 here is CASRSSGQGNQKLFF. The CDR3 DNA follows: TGTGCCAGCAGATCCTCGGGACAGGGAAATCAAAAACTGTTTTTT.

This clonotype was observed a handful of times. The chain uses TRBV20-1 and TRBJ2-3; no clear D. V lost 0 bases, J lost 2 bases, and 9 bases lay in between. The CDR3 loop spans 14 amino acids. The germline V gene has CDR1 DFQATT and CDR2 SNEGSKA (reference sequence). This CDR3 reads CSARDWGSTDTQYF. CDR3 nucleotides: TGCAGTGCTAGAGACTGGGGATCCACAGATACGCAGTATTTT.

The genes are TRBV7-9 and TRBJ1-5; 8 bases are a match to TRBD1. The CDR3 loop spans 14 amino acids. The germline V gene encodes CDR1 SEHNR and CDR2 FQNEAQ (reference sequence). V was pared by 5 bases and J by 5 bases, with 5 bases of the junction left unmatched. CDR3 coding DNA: TGTGCCAGCAGCGGAGGACAGGGCGATCAGCCCCAGCATTTT. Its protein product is CASSGGQGDQPQHF.

CDR3 region: CSGEINTEAFF. The CDR3 nucleotides read TGCAGCGGTGAGATAAACACTGAAGCTTTCTTT. V gene TRBV29-1 combines with J gene TRBJ1-1; D not certain. There are 11 residues in the CDR3. V lost 7 bases and J 2 bases, leaving 8 bases between the germline ends. The V gene's germline CDR1 is SQVTM and CDR2 ANQGSEA.

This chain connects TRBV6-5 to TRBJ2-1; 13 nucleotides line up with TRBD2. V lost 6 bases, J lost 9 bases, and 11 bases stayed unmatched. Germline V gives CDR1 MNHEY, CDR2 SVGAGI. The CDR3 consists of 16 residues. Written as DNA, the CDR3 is TGTGCCAGCAGATACCCCACTAGCGGGGGGGCCACTGAGCAGTTCTTC. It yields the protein CASRYPTSGGATEQFF.

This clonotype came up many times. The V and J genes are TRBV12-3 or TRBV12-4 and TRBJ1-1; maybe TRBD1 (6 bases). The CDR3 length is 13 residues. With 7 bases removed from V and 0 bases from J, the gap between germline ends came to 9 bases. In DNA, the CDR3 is TGTGCCAGCACGGGACAATTGAACACTGAAGCTTTCTTT. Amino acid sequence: CASTGQLNTEAFF.

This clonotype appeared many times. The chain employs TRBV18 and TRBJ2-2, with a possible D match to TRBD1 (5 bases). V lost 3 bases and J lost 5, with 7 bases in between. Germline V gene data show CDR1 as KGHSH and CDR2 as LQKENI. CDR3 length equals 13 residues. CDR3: CASSPTGTGELFF. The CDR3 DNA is TGTGCCAGCTCACCTACAGGAACCGGGGAGCTGTTTTTT.

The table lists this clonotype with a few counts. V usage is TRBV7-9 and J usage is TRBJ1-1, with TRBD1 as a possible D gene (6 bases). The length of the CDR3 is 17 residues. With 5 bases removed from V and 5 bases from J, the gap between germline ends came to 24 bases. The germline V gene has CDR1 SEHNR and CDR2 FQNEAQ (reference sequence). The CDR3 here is CASSPHVSGQRKTEAFF. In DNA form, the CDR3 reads TGTGCCAGCAGCCCACACGTGTCAGGACAGAGGAAAACTGAAGCTTTCTTT.

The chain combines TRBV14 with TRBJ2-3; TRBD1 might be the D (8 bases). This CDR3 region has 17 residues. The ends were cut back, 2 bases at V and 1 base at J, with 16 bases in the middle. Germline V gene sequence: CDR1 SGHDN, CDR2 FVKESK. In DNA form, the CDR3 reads TGTGCCAGCAGCCAACAGAGGGGGGGACAGGGCACAGATACGCAGTATTTT. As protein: CASSQQRGGQGTDTQYF.

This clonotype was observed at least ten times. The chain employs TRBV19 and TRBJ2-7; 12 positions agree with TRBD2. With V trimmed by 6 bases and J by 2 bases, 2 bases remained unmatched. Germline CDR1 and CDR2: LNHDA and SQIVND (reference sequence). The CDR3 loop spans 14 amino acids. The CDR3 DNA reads TGTGCCAGTAGCGCTAGCGGGGGGGCCTACGAGCAGTACTTC. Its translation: CASSASGGAYEQYF. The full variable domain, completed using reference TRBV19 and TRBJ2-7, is DGGITQSPKYLFRKEGQNVTLSCEQNLNHDAMYWYRQDPGQGLRLIYYSQIVNDFQKGDIAEGYSVSREKKESFPLTVTSAQKNPTAFYLCASSASGGAYEQYFGPGTRLTVT.

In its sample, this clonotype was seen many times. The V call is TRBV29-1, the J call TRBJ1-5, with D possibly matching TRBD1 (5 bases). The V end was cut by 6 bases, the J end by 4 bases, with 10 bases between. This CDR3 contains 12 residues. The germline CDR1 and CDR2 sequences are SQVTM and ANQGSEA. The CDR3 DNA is TGCAGCGTAGGAGGGGCAAATCAGCCCCAGCATTTT. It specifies CSVGGANQPQHF.

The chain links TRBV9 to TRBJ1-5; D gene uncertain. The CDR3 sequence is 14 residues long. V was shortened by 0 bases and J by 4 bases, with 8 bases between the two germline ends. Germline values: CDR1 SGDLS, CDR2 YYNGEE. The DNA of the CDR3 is TGTGCCAGCAGCGTAGCTGACGGGAATCAGCCCCAGCATTTT. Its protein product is CASSVADGNQPQHF.

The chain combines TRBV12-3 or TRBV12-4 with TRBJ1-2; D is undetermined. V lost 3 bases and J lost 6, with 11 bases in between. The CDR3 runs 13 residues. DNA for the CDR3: TGTGCCAGCAGTTTGAGAGGGATTCATGGCTACACCTTC. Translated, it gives CASSLRGIHGYTF.